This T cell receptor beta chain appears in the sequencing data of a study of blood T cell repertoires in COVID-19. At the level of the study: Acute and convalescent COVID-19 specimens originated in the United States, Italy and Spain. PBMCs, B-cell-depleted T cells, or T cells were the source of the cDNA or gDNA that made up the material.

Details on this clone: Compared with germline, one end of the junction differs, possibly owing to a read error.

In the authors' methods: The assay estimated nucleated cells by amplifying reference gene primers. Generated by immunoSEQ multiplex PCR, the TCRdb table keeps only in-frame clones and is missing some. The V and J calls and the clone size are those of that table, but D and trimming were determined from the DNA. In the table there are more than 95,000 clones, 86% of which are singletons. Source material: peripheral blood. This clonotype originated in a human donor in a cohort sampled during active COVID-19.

CDR3 DNA sequence: TGTGCCAGTAGTTACTCGAGCCAGGGAATGAACACTGAAGCTTTCTTT. Encoded protein: CASSYSSQGMNTEAFF. The chain has TRBV6-2 or TRBV6-3 and TRBJ1-1, with D possibly being TRBD1 (5 bases). The CDR3 sequence is 16 residues long. CDR1 and CDR2 (germline): MNHEY, SVGEGT.